Presented here are 25 T cell receptor beta chains from one specimen sequenced in a study of CD8 T cells in Susac syndrome (dated by TCRdb to 2018 to 2020). Library creation used the immunoSEQ multiplex PCR assay. RNA was extracted with the RNeasy kit and 0.5 to 1 ug was reverse transcribed using random hexamers. The public sequencing data were trimmed at Q25 with fastp and processed into clonotypes with MiXCR by TCRdb, which kept only in-frame beta chains. Each record represents a unique CDR3 protein, reported with the most common genes and DNA among its rows. Counted in this sample were 100,000 to 150,000 distinct CDR3 sequences; 90% to 95% of them appeared once. About 0.19% of the sample rests with the top ten. The sample was CD8+ T cells from PBMCs. These receptors were obtained from a human donor with Susac syndrome.

V is TRBV7-3 and J is TRBJ2-1; 7 bases match TRBD2. V lost 5 bases to trimming and J lost 8 bases; unmatched junction nucleotides: 6. In germline, CDR1 is SGHTA, CDR2 FQGTGA. This CDR3 has 13 residues. In DNA form, the CDR3 reads TGTGCCAGCAGCCCGGGGACTAAGGATGAGCAGTTCTTC. Its translation: CASSPGTKDEQFF. Variable domain in full (rest from reference TRBV7-3 and TRBJ2-1): GAGVSQTPSNKVTEKGKYVELRCDPISGHTALYWYRQSLGQGPEFLIYFQGTGAADDSGLPNDRFFAVRPEGSVSTLKIQRTERGDSAVYLCASSPGTKDEQFFGPGTRLTVL.

This chain links TRBV15 with TRBJ2-2, with TRBD2 identical over 7 bases. Germline V CDR1 and CDR2: LNHNV, YYDKDF (reference sequence). The V gene end was trimmed by 5 bases and the J gene end by 0 bases; junction bases not matched to a gene: 3. The CDR3 loop spans 15 amino acids. In DNA, the CDR3 is TGTGCCACCAGCGGAGCGGGAACGAACACCGGGGAGCTGTTTTTT. Translation gives CATSGAGTNTGELFF.

The genes are TRBV9 and TRBJ2-2, with TRBD2 identical over 14 bases. Looked up from germline, CDR1 is SGDLS and CDR2 is YYNGEE. V was pared by 3 bases and J by 6 bases, with 7 bases of the junction left unmatched. This CDR3 has 17 residues. Here the CDR3 DNA reads TGTGCCAGCAGCGCCGATGGACTAGCGGGAGGACCCGGGGAGCTGTTTTTT. This encodes CASSADGLAGGPGELFF.

The chain uses TRBV7-8 and TRBJ1-1; D not resolved. The CDR3 is 18 amino acids. The V end lost 1 base, the J end lost 2 bases, and 20 bases lay between the germline ends. Per the germline V gene, CDR1 is SGHVS and CDR2 is FQNEAQ. This CDR3 is CASSLDDLRAYTNTEAFF. The CDR3 bases are TGTGCCAGCAGCTTAGACGATTTGAGGGCTTATACTAACACTGAAGCTTTCTTT. The variable domain in full, with the rest retrieved from reference TRBV7-8 and TRBJ1-1, is GAGVSQSPRYKVAKRGQDVALRCDPISGHVSLFWYQQALGQGPEFLTYFQNEAQLDKSGLPSDRFFAERPEGSVSTLKIQRTQQEDSAVYLCASSLDDLRAYTNTEAFFGQGTRLTVV.

This CDR3 is CASSENNRGLAGGADTQYF. CDR3 bases: TGTGCCAGCAGCGAAAATAATCGAGGACTAGCGGGAGGAGCAGATACGCAGTATTTT. The rearrangement joins TRBV13 to TRBJ2-3; 14 bases agree with TRBD2. Losses at the gene ends were 5 bases for V and 4 bases for J; bases not matched to a gene: 14. Germline CDR1 PRHDT, CDR2 FYEKMQ (reference sequence). The CDR3 consists of 19 residues.

The rearrangement links TRBV5-6 to TRBJ2-7; 7 bases are shared with TRBD1. Trimming cost V 2 bases and J 3 bases; bases outside gene matches: 5. The CDR3 is made up of 14 amino acids. Germline CDR1 is SGHDT and CDR2 is YYEEEE. DNA for the CDR3: TGTGCCAGCAGCTTCCGGGACAGAGACTACGAGCAGTACTTC. It translates to CASSFRDRDYEQYF.

The J gene is TRBJ2-1, the V gene TRBV27; 8 bases are shared with TRBD2. This CDR3 has 13 amino acids. Germline CDR1 reads MNHEY; CDR2 reads SMNVEV (reference sequence). The V gene end was trimmed by 3 bases and the J gene end by 12 bases; junction bases not matched to a gene: 7. In DNA form, the CDR3 reads TGTGCCAGCAGTTTCGGCGGGAGGCTCGGGCAGTTCTTC. This gives the protein CASSFGGRLGQFF.

This chain uses TRBV30 with TRBJ1-2, with 10 bases fitting TRBD1. Germline CDR1 is GTSNPN and CDR2 is SVGIG (reference sequence). The CDR3 length is 13 residues. After removal of 1 base from V and 6 bases from J, the junction contained 2 bases not matched to a gene. The CDR3 region is CAWSGGTGDGYTF. As DNA, the CDR3 is TGTGCCTGGAGTGGGGGGACAGGGGATGGCTACACCTTC.

The chain combines TRBV5-1 with TRBJ2-3, with 10 nucleotides matching TRBD1. The germline V gene encodes CDR1 SGHRS and CDR2 YFSETQ. Losses at the gene ends were 3 bases for V and 6 bases for J; bases not matched to a gene: 22. The CDR3 sequence is 20 residues long. The CDR3 coding sequence is TGCGCCAGCAGCTACTCAATATCGGGACAGGGGCCCTCCAGCATGGATACGCAGTATTTT. Translated: CASSYSISGQGPSSMDTQYF.

The chain uses TRBV25-1 and TRBJ1-3; D is ambiguous. CDR3 length: 13 amino acids. The V and J ends lost 7 bases and 5 bases respectively, with 12 bases between them. Germline V gene data show CDR1 as MGHDK and CDR2 as SYGVNS. CDR3 residues: CASTEDSRNTIYF. CDR3 coding DNA: TGTGCCAGCACTGAGGATTCGCGAAACACCATATATTTT.

The genes are TRBV27 and TRBJ1-1; D remains ambiguous. Trimming shortened V by 5 bases and J by 4 bases, and 17 bases separated the two germline ends. Germline CDR1 and CDR2: MNHEY and SMNVEV (reference sequence). The CDR3 has 15 residues. The CDR3 reads CASSPLGWVGTEAFF. The CDR3 DNA follows: TGTGCCAGCAGTCCCTTGGGTTGGGTCGGCACTGAAGCTTTCTTT.

This clonotype showed up just once. The V call is TRBV29-1, the J call TRBJ2-1; TRBD2 matches 10 bases. V lost 7 bases and J lost 9; bases outside the gene matches: 6. Germline CDR1 SQVTM, CDR2 ANQGSEA. The CDR3 has 12 residues. This chain's CDR3 is CSEASGSSEQFF. The CDR3 region has the DNA TGCAGCGAAGCTAGCGGGAGCTCTGAGCAGTTCTTC.

This chain links TRBV9 with TRBJ2-5; TRBD1 agrees at 10 bases. The CDR3 spans 16 residues. Germline V CDR1 and CDR2: SGDLS, YYNGEE. The J segment lost 5 bases and the V segment lost 1 base, leaving 8 bases of the junction unmatched. The CDR3 DNA reads TGTGCCAGCAGCGTAACCCTCGGGACAGGGGACGAGACCCAGTACTTC. Translated, it gives CASSVTLGTGDETQYF.

V gene TRBV12-3 or TRBV12-4 combines with J gene TRBJ2-1, with 9 bases identical to TRBD2. The CDR3 spans 15 residues. V lost 3 bases, J lost 4 bases, and 4 bases stayed unmatched. The CDR3 sequence is CASSLLAGDYNEQFF. The CDR3 coding sequence is TGTGCCAGCAGTTTGTTAGCGGGGGATTACAATGAGCAGTTCTTC.

The chain links TRBV5-6 to TRBJ1-3; D uncertain. Trimming cost V 3 bases and J 1 base, with 5 bases left between them. CDR3 length: 13 residues. Germline V gives CDR1 SGHDT, CDR2 YYEEEE. CDR3 in DNA: TGTGCCAGCAGCTCGGGGTCTGGAAACACCATATATTTT. Translation gives CASSSGSGNTIYF.

The V call is TRBV25-1, the J call TRBJ2-7, with 7 bases identical to TRBD1. Unmatched junction bases numbered 8, after V lost 2 bases and J lost 7 bases. Per germline, CDR1 MGHDK and CDR2 SYGVNS. The CDR3 spans 14 residues. CDR3 coding DNA: TGTGCCAGCAGTGAACCCACAGGGGCCAGGGAGCAGTACTTC. It translates to CASSEPTGAREQYF.

This chain links TRBV19 with TRBJ2-3; tentative D call: TRBD1 (6 bases). Germline V gives CDR1 LNHDA, CDR2 SQIVND (reference sequence). The V end was cut by 0 bases, the J end by 6 bases, with 19 bases between. This CDR3 comprises 17 residues. The CDR3 is CASSIDPPAGERDTQYF. CDR3 in DNA: TGTGCCAGTAGTATAGATCCGCCGGCAGGGGAACGGGATACGCAGTATTTT.

This clonotype appeared a single time. V usage is TRBV25-1 and J usage is TRBJ1-2; no definite D call. The CDR3 spans 12 residues. V lost 1 base and J lost 7, with 7 bases in between. Germline V gene data show CDR1 as MGHDK and CDR2 as SYGVNS. The CDR3 spells CASSESTAGYTF. The DNA of the CDR3 is TGTGCCAGCAGTGAATCTACGGCTGGCTACACCTTC.

The V and J genes are TRBV19 and TRBJ2-5; D possibly matches TRBD1 or TRBD2 (6 bases each). Between the trimmed V and J ends, which lost 1 base and 2 bases, there was a span of 17 bases. The CDR3 spans 17 residues. Germline CDR1 reads LNHDA; CDR2 reads SQIVND (reference sequence). CDR3 in amino acids: CASSIVAGGFPQETQYF. CDR3 coding DNA: TGTGCCAGTAGTATAGTGGCCGGGGGCTTCCCTCAAGAGACCCAGTACTTC. The whole variable domain, filled in from reference TRBV19 and TRBJ2-5, reads DGGITQSPKYLFRKEGQNVTLSCEQNLNHDAMYWYRQDPGQGLRLIYYSQIVNDFQKGDIAEGYSVSREKKESFPLTVTSAQKNPTAFYLCASSIVAGGFPQETQYFGPGTRLLVL.

V is TRBV5-1 and J is TRBJ2-1; 9 positions match TRBD2. Germline-derived CDR1 and CDR2 are SGHRS and YFSETQ. CDR3 length: 14 amino acids. J lost 2 bases, V lost 6 bases, and 3 bases had no gene match. CDR3 nucleotide sequence: TGCGCCAGCACCGGGACTAGCACCTACAATGAGCAGTTCTTC. Protein: CASTGTSTYNEQFF.

The chain carries TRBV12-3 or TRBV12-4 and TRBJ2-3; unclear D gene. The CDR3 is 14 residues long. Deletions cut 0 bases from V and 2 bases from J, with 6 bases between. In DNA, the CDR3 is TGTGCCAGCAGTTTAGCGACTCTCACAGATACGCAGTATTTT. Protein product: CASSLATLTDTQYF.

This chain connects TRBV12-3 or TRBV12-4 to TRBJ2-1; tentative D call: TRBD1 (5 bases). The CDR3 covers 14 residues. V lost 5 bases and J lost 5, with 13 bases in between. The CDR3 DNA is TGTGCCAGCAGTCACTCGACAGCCAACAATGAGCAGTTCTTC. It encodes CASSHSTANNEQFF.

This clonotype was detected once. The CDR3: CASSGGPNGNEKLFF. Written as DNA, the CDR3 is TGTGCCAGCAGCGGAGGACCGAACGGGAATGAAAAACTGTTTTTT. The chain carries TRBV14 and TRBJ1-4; no firm D call. V lost 5 bases, J lost 5 bases, and 15 bases lay in between. Germline lookup yields CDR1 SGHDN and CDR2 FVKESK. The CDR3 spans 15 residues.

In its sample, this clonotype was seen once. The chain has TRBV7-9 and TRBJ1-5, with 7 bases that match TRBD1. Germline CDR1 and CDR2: SEHNR and FQNEAQ (reference sequence). This CDR3 comprises 13 residues. The junction had 6 bases not matched to a gene; V was cut back by 10 bases and J by 3 bases. Here the CDR3 reads CATQGIDNQPQHF. The CDR3 region has the DNA TGTGCCACACAGGGGATAGACAATCAGCCCCAGCATTTT.

The rearrangement uses TRBV28 and TRBJ2-1; 8 bases agree with TRBD2. The CDR3 sequence is 14 residues long. From germline, CDR1 is MDHEN and CDR2 SYDVKM. Losses at the gene ends were 6 bases for V and 6 bases for J; bases not matched to a gene: 7. CDR3 bases: TGTGCCAGCAGCAAAGCGGGGGAGGCCAATGAGCAGTTCTTC. It specifies CASSKAGEANEQFF.